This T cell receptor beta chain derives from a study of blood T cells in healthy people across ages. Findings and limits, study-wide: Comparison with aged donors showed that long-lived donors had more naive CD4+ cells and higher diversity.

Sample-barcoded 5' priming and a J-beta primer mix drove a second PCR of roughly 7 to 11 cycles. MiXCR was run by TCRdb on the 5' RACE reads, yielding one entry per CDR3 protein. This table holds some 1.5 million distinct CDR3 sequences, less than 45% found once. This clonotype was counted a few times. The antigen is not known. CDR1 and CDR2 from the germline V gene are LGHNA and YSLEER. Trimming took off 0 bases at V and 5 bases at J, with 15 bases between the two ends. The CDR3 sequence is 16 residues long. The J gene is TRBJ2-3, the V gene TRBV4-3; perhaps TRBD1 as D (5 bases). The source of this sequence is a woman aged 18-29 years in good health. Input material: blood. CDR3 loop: CASSQDRAGNRDTQYF. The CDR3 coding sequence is TGCGCCAGCAGCCAAGATAGGGCAGGGAATAGAGATACGCAGTATTTT.